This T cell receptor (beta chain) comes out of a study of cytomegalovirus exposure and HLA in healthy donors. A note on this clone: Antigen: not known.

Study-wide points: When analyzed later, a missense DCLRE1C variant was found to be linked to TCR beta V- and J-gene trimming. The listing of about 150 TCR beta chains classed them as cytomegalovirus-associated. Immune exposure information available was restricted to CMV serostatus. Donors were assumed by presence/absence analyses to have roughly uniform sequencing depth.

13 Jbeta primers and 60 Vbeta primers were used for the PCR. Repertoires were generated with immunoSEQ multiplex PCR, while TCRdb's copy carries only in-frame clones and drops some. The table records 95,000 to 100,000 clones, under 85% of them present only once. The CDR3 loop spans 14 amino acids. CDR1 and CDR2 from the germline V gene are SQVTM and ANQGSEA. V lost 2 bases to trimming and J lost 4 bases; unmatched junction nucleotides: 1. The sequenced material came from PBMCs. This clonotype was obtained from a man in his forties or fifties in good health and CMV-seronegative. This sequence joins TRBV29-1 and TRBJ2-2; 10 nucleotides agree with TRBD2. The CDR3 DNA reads TGCAGCGTTGAACTAGCGGGAGTCACCGGGGAGCTGTTTTTT. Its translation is CSVELAGVTGELFF.